Here is one T cell receptor (beta chain) with its context. The sample originates from a study of blood T cell repertoires in COVID-19. Turning to the study itself: There were acute and convalescent COVID-19 samples, and they came from the United States, Italy and Spain. Sources were T cells, B-cell-depleted T cells, or PBMCs; the material itself was cDNA or gDNA.

The CDR3 runs 16 residues. Germline CDR1 SGHTA, CDR2 FQGNSA. The V segment lost 5 bases and the J segment 0 bases; nucleotides outside the gene matches: 7. Sequencing used immunoSEQ multiplex PCR; TCRdb keeps in-frame clones, though not all of them. Among some 42,000 clones listed, 70% to 90% were seen once. This TCR was sampled from a human donor in a cohort sampled during active COVID-19. The V gene is TRBV7-2, the J gene TRBJ2-7, with 10 nucleotides matching TRBD2. Sequencing used peripheral blood. The CDR3: CASSTIAGGLSYEQYF. The CDR3 bases are TGTGCCAGCAGCACTATAGCGGGGGGCCTCTCCTACGAGCAGTACTTC. Full variable domain (remainder filled in from reference TRBV7-2 and TRBJ2-7): GAGVSQSPSNKVTEKGKDVELRCDPISGHTALYWYRQSLGQGLEFLIYFQGNSAPDKSGLPSDRFSAERTGGSVSTLTIQRTQQEDSAVYLCASSTIAGGLSYEQYFGPGTRLTVT.